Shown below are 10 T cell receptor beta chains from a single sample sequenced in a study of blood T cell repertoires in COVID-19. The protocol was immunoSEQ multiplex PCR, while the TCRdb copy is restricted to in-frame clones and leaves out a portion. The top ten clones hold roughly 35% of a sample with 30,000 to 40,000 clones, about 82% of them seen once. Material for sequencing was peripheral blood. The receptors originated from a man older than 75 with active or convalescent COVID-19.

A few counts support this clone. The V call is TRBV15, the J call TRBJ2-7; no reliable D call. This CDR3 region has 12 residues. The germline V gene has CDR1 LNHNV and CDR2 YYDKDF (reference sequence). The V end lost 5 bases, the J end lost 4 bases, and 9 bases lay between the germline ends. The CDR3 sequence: CATSLGPYEQYF. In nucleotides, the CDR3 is TGTGCCACCAGCCTGGGCCCTTACGAGCAGTACTTC.

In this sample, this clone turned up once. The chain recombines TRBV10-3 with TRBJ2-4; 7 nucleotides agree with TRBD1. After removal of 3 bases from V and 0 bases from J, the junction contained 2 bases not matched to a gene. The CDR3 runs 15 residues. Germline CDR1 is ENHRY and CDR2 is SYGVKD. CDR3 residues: CAISEGGAAKNIQYF. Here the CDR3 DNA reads TGTGCCATCAGTGAAGGGGGCGCAGCCAAAAACATTCAGTACTTC.

The CDR3 nucleotides read TGTGCCAGCAGTCTGACGATTGGACAAGCGAACACTGAAGCTTTCTTT. Protein: CASSLTIGQANTEAFF. J is TRBJ1-1 and V is TRBV28; tentative D call: TRBD1 (5 bases). The CDR3 runs to 16 residues. Germline CDR1 is MDHEN and CDR2 is SYDVKM. V dropped 5 bases and J dropped 1 base, with 17 bases sitting between them. Using reference TRBV28 and TRBJ1-1 for the parts outside the CDR3, the full variable domain is DVKVTQSSRYLVKRTGEKVFLECVQDMDHENMFWYRQDPGLGLRLIYFSYDVKMKEKGDIPEGYSVSREKKERFSLILESASTNQTSMYLCASSLTIGQANTEAFFGQGTRLTVV.

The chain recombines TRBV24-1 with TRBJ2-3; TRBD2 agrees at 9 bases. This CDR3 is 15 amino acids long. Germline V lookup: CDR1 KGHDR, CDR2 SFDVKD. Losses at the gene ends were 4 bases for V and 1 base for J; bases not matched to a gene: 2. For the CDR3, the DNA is TGTGCCACCAGTGAGGCTAGCGGGGGCACAGATACGCAGTATTTT. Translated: CATSEASGGTDTQYF.

The CDR3 region is CASSRGFGAGANEQYF. The CDR3 nucleotides read TGTGCCAGCAGTAGGGGTTTCGGAGCGGGAGCCAACGAGCAGTACTTC. This chain connects TRBV28 to TRBJ2-7, with 8 bases fitting TRBD2. The germline V gene has CDR1 MDHEN and CDR2 SYDVKM. The CDR3 consists of 16 residues. Germline trimming cut 5 bases from V and 5 bases from J; bases unmatched to any gene: 14.

The CDR3 protein is CASSYSGTGNYGYTF. DNA of the CDR3: TGTGCCAGTAGTTATTCCGGGACAGGCAACTATGGCTACACCTTC. V and J are TRBV19 and TRBJ1-2; the match to TRBD1 covers 8 bases. CDR1 LNHDA and CDR2 SQIVND come from the germline V gene (reference sequence). The junction had 7 bases not matched to a gene; V was cut back by 5 bases and J by 2 bases. This CDR3 has 15 residues.

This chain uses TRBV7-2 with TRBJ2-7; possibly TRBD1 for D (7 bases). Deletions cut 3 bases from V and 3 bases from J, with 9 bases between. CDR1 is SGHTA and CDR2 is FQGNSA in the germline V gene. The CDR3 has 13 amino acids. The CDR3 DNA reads TGTGCCAGCAGCTTGCAGGGGGGCTACGAGCAGTACTTC. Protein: CASSLQGGYEQYF.

The CDR3 sequence: CASSRTSGSLGEQYF. CDR3 in DNA: TGTGCCAGCAGCCGGACTAGCGGGAGTTTGGGCGAGCAGTACTTC. The genes are TRBV6-5 and TRBJ2-7, with 13 bases that match TRBD2. Germline CDR1 and CDR2: MNHEY and SVGAGI. The V and J ends lost 6 bases and 6 bases, in that order; junction bases with no gene match: 8. The CDR3 spans 15 residues.

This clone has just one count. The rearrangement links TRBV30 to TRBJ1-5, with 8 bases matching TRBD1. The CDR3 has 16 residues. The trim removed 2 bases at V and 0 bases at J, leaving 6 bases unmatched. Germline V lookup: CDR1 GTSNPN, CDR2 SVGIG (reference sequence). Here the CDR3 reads CAWSHRGIYSNQPQHF. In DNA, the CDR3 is TGTGCCTGGAGTCACAGGGGGATCTATAGCAATCAGCCCCAGCATTTT.

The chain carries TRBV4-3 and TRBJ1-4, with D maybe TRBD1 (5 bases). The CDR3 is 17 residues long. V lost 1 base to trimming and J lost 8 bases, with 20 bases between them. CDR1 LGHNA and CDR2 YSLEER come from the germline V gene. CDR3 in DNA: TGCGCCAGCAGCCAAGGCGGGTGGGGGGACTCTGGCGAAAAACTGTTTTTT. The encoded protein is CASSQGGWGDSGEKLFF.